This T cell receptor (beta chain) appears in the sequencing data of a study of PD-L1 blockade in urothelial cancer. For the study at large: Dosed intravenously at 1,200 mg every 3 weeks, atezolizumab was initiated by patients at some point between 2012 and 2014. In terms of prior chemotherapy, patients had received 0 to 3 regimens. Analysis of the blood was performed 3 weeks (second dose) and 6 weeks after treatment start.

The V end was cut by 8 bases, the J end by 1 base, with 18 bases between. Germline loops: CDR1 MRHNA, CDR2 SNTAGT. CDR3 length equals 16 residues. General study findings and limits: Better survival was predicted when blood TCR clonality before treatment fell below the median.

A remark on this clone: Its antigen is still unknown.

The assay was immunoSEQ multiplex PCR, and TCRdb's table has in-frame clones only and misses some. The table lists more than 35,000 clones, approximately 82% of them singletons. Described time point: peripheral blood 6 weeks after treatment start. Here the sequenced sample was PBMCs, taken around atezolizumab (anti-PD-L1) treatment. The rearrangement links TRBV6-4 to TRBJ2-1; a weak D match, TRBD2 (6 bases). This TCR came from a man in his 60s with urothelial cancer. The CDR3 loop is CASRTPSDHSYNEQFF. The DNA of the CDR3 is TGTGCCAGCCGCACCCCTAGCGACCATTCCTACAATGAGCAGTTCTTC.